This TCR beta chain was captured in a study of T cell changes during pregnancy in multiple sclerosis. Measured with immunoSEQ multiplex PCR; TCRdb has only the in-frame clones, and not every one. Found here are about 100,000 clones, over 80% of them singletons; the top ten hold approximately 2%. The CDR3 sequence is 14 residues long. Germline values: CDR1 MNHEY, CDR2 SMNVEV (reference sequence). The V end was cut by 5 bases, the J end by 7 bases, with 18 bases between. The starting material was peripheral blood, obtained after pregnancy. This chain joins TRBV27 and TRBJ2-7, with D perhaps TRBD2 (6 bases). This sequence was found in a female donor with multiple sclerosis, enrolled in a pregnancy study. The CDR3 DNA is TGTGCCAGCAGTCGGCCCGGGACTCCGTGGGAGCAGTACTTC. It translates to CASSRPGTPWEQYF.